A selection of T cell receptor beta chains follows, all from one sample in a study of Ad26.COV2.S vaccination and SARS-CoV-2 variants. Some clones are missing from TCRdb's copy, which holds only in-frame ones; the method was immunoSEQ multiplex PCR. The profile covers fewer than 900,000 clones, with roughly nine tenths appearing a single time and around 1.4% taken by the ten largest. The sample was peripheral blood, taken in a trial of Ad26.COV2.S vaccine versus placebo. The source of these receptors is a person between 18 and 65 years old who received the Ad26.COV2.S COVID-19 vaccine or a placebo. CDR3s include the opening cysteine and the closing phenylalanine or tryptophan. Each record gives: D gene, J gene, V gene, clone size, CDR3 protein, CDR3 DNA. A D gene is named only where the DNA matches it firmly. Clone size is stated in some rows and not others, as once, few, many or a class when expanded.

>TRBD2|TRBJ2-1|TRBV27|-
CASSYGVAGHNEQFF
TGTGCCAGCAGTTATGGAGTAGCGGGACACAATGAGCAGTTCTTC
>TRBD1|TRBJ2-3|TRBV6-1|-
CASIRQGASDTQYF
TGTGCCAGCATAAGACAGGGGGCCTCAGATACGCAGTATTTT
>-|TRBJ1-2|TRBV27|-
CASSYGPHYGYTF
TGTGCCAGCAGTTACGGGCCCCACTATGGCTACACCTTC
>-|TRBJ1-6|TRBV2|-
CASTNNSPLHF
TGTGCCAGCACTAATAATTCACCCCTCCACTTT
>-|TRBJ1-4|TRBV18|-
CASSPQDISTTNEKLFF
TGTGCCAGCTCACCCCAGGACATCAGTACAACTAATGAAAAACTGTTTTTT
>-|TRBJ2-3|TRBV4-3|-
CASSPGIWATDTQYF
TGCGCCAGCAGCCCGGGCATTTGGGCCACAGATACGCAGTATTTT
>-|TRBJ1-2|TRBV6-5|-
CASSYLGEPRGYTF
TGTGCCAGCAGTTATTTAGGCGAACCACGCGGCTACACCTTC
>-|TRBJ2-7|TRBV12-3/TRBV12-4|-
CASSRGVGEQYF
TGTGCCAGCAGCCGAGGGGTCGGGGAGCAGTACTTC
>-|TRBJ2-5|TRBV12-3/TRBV12-4|-
CASSLRSQETQYF
TGTGCCAGCAGTTTACGGTCCCAAGAGACCCAGTACTTC
>-|TRBJ1-3|TRBV27|-
CASSDRKSGNTIYF
TGTGCCAGCAGTGACAGAAAATCTGGAAACACCATATATTTT
>TRBD1|TRBJ2-7|TRBV6-5|few
CASSPQGAGYEQYF
TGTGCCAGCAGTCCTCAGGGGGCGGGGTACGAGCAGTACTTC
>TRBD1|TRBJ1-2|TRBV14|-
CASSQPGQGYYGYTF
TGTGCCAGCAGCCAACCGGGACAGGGGTACTATGGCTACACCTTC
>-|TRBJ2-3|TRBV9|-
CASSVGGGLFSSTDTQYF
TGTGCCAGCAGCGTAGGAGGGGGACTTTTTTCTTCCACAGATACGCAGTATTTT